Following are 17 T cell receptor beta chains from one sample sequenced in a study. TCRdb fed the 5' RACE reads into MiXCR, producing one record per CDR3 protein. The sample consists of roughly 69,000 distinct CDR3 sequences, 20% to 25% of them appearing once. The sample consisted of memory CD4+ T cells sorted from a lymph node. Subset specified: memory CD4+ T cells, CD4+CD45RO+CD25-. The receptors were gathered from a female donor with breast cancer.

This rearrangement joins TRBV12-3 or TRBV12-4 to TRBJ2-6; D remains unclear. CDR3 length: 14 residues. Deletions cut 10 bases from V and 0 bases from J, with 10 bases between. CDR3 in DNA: TGTGCCACTTCGGCCCGCTCTGGGGCCAACGTCCTGACTTTC. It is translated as CATSARSGANVLTF.

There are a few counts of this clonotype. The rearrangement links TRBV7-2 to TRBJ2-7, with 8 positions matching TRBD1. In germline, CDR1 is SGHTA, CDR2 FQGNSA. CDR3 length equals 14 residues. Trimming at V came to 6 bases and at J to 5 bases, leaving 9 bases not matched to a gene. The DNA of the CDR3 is TGTGCCAGCAGTTCCCGTCAACAGGGGGACGAGCAGTACTTC. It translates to CASSSRQQGDEQYF.

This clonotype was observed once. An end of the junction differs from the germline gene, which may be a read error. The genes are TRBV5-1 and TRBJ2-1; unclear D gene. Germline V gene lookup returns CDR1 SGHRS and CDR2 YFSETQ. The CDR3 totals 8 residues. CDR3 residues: CASSRLTF. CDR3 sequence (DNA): TGCGCCAGCAGCCGCCTAACCTTC.

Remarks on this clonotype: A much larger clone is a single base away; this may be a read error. This chain's CDR3 is CASSFTVTNEQLF. DNA of the CDR3: TGTGCCAGCAGCTTCACGGTCACCAATGAGCAGCTCTTC. The V and J genes are TRBV7-8 and TRBJ2-1; D gene unclear. Germline-derived CDR1 and CDR2 are SGHVS and FQNEAQ. There are 13 residues in the CDR3.

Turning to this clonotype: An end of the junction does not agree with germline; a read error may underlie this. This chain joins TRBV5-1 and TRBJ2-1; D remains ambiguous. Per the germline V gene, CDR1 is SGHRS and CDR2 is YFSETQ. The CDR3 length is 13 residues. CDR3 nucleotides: TGCGCCAGCAGCTTGGACTCGTACAATGAGCAGGTCTTC. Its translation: CASSLDSYNEQVF.

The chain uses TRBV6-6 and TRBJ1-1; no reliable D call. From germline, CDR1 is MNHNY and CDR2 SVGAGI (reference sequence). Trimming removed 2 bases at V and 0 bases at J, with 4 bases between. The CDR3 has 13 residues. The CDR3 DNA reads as TGTGCCAGCAGTTACGGGATGAACACTGAAGCTTTCTTT. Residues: CASSYGMNTEAFF.

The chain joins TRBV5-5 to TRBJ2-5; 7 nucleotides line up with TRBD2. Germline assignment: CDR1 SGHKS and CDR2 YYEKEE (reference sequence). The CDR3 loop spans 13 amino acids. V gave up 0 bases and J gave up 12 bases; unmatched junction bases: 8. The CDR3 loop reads CASSLAIGLEKYF. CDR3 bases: TGTGCCAGCAGCTTGGCCATCGGACTAGAGAAGTACTTC.

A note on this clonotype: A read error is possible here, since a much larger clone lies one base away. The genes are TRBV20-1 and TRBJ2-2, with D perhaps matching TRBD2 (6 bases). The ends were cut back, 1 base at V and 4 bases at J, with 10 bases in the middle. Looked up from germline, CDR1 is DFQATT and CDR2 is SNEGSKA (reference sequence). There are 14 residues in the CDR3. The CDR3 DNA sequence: TGCAGTGCTAGAGCTCGGGGGAGCACCGGGGAGCTGTTTTTT. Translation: CSARARGSTGELFF.

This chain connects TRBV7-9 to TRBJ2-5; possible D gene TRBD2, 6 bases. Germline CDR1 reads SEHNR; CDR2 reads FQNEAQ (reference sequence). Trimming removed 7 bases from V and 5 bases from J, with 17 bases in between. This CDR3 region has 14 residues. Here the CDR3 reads CASTPSGVGETQYF. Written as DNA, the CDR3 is TGTGCCAGCACCCCCTCGGGGGTAGGGGAGACCCAGTACTTC. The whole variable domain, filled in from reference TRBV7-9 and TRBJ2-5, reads DTGVSQNPRHKITKRGQNVTFRCDPISEHNRLYWYRQTLGQGPEFLTYFQNEAQLEKSRLLSDRFSAERPKGSFSTLEIQRTEQGDSAMYLCASTPSGVGETQYFGPGTRLLVL.

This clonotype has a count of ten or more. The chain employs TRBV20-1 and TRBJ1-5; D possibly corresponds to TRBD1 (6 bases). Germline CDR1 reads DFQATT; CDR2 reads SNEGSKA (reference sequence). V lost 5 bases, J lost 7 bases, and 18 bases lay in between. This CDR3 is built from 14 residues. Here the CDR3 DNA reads TGCAGTGCTGTCCTCGGGACAAATGAGCAGCCCCAGCATTTT. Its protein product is CSAVLGTNEQPQHF.

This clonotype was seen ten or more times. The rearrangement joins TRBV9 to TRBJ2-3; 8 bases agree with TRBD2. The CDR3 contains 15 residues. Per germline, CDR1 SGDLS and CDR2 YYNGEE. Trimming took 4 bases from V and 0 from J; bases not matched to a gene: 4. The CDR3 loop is CASSSSGRSTDTQYF. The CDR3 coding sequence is TGTGCCAGCAGCTCTAGCGGGCGTAGCACAGATACGCAGTATTTT.

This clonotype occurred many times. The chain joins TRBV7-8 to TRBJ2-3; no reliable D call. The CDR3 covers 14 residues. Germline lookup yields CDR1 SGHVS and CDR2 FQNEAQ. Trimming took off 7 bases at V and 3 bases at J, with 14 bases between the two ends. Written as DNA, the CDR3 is TGTGCCAGCAAACCTCAAGCCGGGACAGATACGCAGTATTTT. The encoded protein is CASKPQAGTDTQYF.

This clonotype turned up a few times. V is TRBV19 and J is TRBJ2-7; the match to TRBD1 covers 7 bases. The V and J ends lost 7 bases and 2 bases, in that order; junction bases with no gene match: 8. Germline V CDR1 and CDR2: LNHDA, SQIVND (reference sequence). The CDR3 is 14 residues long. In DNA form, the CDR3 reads TGTGCCAGTAAAAGGACAGGAGGCCCCTACGAGCAGTACTTC. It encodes CASKRTGGPYEQYF.

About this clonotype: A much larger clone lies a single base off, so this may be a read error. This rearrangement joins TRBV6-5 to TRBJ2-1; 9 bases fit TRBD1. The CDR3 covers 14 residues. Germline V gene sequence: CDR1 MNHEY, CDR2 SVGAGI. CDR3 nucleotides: TGTGTCAGCTCGACCGGGACAGGGAGAGGTGAGCAGTTCTTC. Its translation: CVSSTGTGRGEQFF.

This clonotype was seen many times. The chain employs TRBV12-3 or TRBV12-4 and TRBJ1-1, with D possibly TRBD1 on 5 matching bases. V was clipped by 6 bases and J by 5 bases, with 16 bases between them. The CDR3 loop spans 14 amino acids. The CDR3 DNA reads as TGTGCCAGCAGCCCCAGGCTAGGGGATACTGAAGCTTTCTTT. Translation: CASSPRLGDTEAFF.

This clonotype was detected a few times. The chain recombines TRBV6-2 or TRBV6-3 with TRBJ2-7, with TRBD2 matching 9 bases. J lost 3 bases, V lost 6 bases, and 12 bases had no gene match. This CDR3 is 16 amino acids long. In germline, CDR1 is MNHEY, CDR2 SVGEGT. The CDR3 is CASRPYHSGSDYEQYF. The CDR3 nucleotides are TGTGCCAGCAGACCCTATCATAGCGGGAGTGACTACGAGCAGTACTTC.

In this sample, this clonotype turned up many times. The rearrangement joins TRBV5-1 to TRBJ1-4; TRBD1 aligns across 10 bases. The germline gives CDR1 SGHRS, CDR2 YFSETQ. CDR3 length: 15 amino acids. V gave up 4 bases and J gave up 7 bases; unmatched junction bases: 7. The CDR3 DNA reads TGCGCCAGCAGCGTTCCGGGACAGGGGAGTGAAAAACTGTTTTTT. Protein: CASSVPGQGSEKLFF.